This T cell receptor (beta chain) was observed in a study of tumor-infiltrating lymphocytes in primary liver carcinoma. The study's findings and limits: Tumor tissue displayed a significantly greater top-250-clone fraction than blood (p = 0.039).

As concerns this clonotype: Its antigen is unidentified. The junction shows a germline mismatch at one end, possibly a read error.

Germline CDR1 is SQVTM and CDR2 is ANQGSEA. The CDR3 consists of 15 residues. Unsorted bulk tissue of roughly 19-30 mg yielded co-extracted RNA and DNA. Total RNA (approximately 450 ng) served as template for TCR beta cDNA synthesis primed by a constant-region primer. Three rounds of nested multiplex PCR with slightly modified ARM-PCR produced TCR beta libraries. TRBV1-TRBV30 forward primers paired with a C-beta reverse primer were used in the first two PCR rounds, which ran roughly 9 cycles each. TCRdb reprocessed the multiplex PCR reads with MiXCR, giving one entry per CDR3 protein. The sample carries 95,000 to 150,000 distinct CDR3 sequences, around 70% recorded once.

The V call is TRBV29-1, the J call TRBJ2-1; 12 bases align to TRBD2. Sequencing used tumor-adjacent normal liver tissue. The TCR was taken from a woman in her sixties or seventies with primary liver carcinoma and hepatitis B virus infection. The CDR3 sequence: CSVELAGGLDNEQFF. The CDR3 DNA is TGCAGTGTTGAACTAGCGGGAGGCCTCGACAATGAGCAGTTCTTC.